This is a list of T cell receptor beta chains from one sample in a study of T cells after yellow fever vaccination. TCRdb reprocessed the 5' RACE reads via MiXCR and lists one record per CDR3 protein. This sample has about 350,000 distinct CDR3 sequences, with over 4% found just once. The sequencing here drew on PBMCs, taken 5 days after the yellow fever booster vaccination. These receptors were obtained from a man between 18 and 35 years old who received the YFV17D yellow fever vaccine. The CDR3 runs from the conserved cysteine through the conserved F or W. Clone size, where shown, is once, few, many, or a class for clones that have expanded.

clone_size	v_call	cdr3_length	cdr3_aa
many	TRBV10-2	14	CASSESWPTGGYTF
few	TRBV6-6	14	CASSGTTGIYEQYF
many	TRBV7-2	15	CASSLLGRTDQPQHF
.	TRBV4-3	18	CASSQGDGARKGDTEAFF
.	TRBV7-2	14	CASSVTGIVTEAFF
.	TRBV20-1	15	CSAIQPDRVGEKLFF
many	TRBV7-6	16	CASSPPDSSGTGELFF
.	TRBV20-1	14	CSARDGTVSYEQYF
few	TRBV3-1	18	CASRGNRASGGFYNEQFF
.	TRBV21-1	17	CASSKRLTKRSQETQYF
.	TRBV28	17	CASREGGTSGYTDTQYF
few	TRBV11-2	12	CASSQTADTQYF
few	TRBV5-5	15	CASSFGGPFTDTQYF
few	TRBV12-3/TRBV12-4	15	CASRGTGVGWETQYF
.	TRBV5-4	16	CASSLLSGGPHNEQFF
many	TRBV29-1	11	CSGGGTYGYTF
.	TRBV29-1	13	CSASGQGRYEQYF
few	TRBV7-9	12	CVSSLGLAEQFF